The 17 T cell receptor beta chains below all came from one sample that was sequenced in a study of radiation and T cells in renal cell carcinoma. Indicated time point: blood 2 weeks post-SBRT. Specified treatment: 15 Gy SBRT to primary tumor, nephrectomy 4 weeks later. Using immunoSEQ multiplex PCR, the repertoire was profiled, and TCRdb retains in-frame clones only, with some absent. The sample records 100,000 to 150,000 clones, approximately 90% being singletons. The source material was blood, sampled from a patient whose treatment included radiotherapy and nephrectomy. These receptors all stem from a woman in her seventies with renal cell carcinoma.

This chain links TRBV6-1 with TRBJ2-1, with no clear D. This CDR3 is 11 amino acids long. With 5 bases removed from V and 8 bases from J, the gap between germline ends came to 7 bases. Germline V CDR1 and CDR2: MNHNS, SASEGT. The CDR3 nucleotides read TGTGCCAGCAGTAGGGTCGATGAGCAGTTCTTC. This codes for CASSRVDEQFF.

V usage is TRBV6-1 and J usage is TRBJ1-6; D not certain. The CDR3 is made up of 13 amino acids. The germline V gene encodes CDR1 MNHNS and CDR2 SASEGT. V was trimmed by 2 bases and J by 12 bases, leaving 11 bases between them. In DNA form, the CDR3 reads TGTGCCAGCAGTGAACTAGTCGGTGGACCCCTCCACTTT. It yields the protein CASSELVGGPLHF.

The J gene is TRBJ1-1, the V gene TRBV11-2, with D perhaps matching TRBD1 (5 bases). The germline CDR1 and CDR2 sequences are SGHAT and FQNNGV. Trimming cost V 2 bases and J 0 bases, with 7 bases left between them. The CDR3 consists of 14 residues. The CDR3 reads CASSLRGLNTEAFF. As DNA, the CDR3 is TGTGCCAGCAGCTTAAGGGGTCTGAACACTGAAGCTTTCTTT.

The chain uses TRBV7-8 and TRBJ2-1; 7 positions match TRBD1. Per germline, CDR1 SGHVS and CDR2 FQNEAQ. This CDR3 is built from 14 residues. The trim removed 5 bases at V and 8 bases at J, leaving 9 bases unmatched. DNA of the CDR3: TGTGCCAGCAGCGCCCGACAGGGAAGGGATGAGCAGTTCTTC. This codes for CASSARQGRDEQFF.

The V call is TRBV27, the J call TRBJ2-7; 8 positions match TRBD1. The CDR3 has 18 amino acids. V gave up 3 bases and J gave up 2 bases; unmatched junction bases: 15. Per germline, CDR1 MNHEY and CDR2 SMNVEV (reference sequence). The CDR3 loop reads CASSLEFREGQATYEQYF. For the CDR3, the DNA is TGTGCCAGCAGTTTGGAGTTTCGAGAGGGACAGGCAACCTACGAGCAGTACTTC.

The chain combines TRBV5-5 with TRBJ1-2; D call uncertain. The germline gives CDR1 SGHKS, CDR2 YYEKEE (reference sequence). Between the trimmed V and J ends, which lost 1 base and 4 bases, there was a span of 14 bases. The CDR3 runs 15 residues. CDR3 in DNA: TGTGCCAGCAGCTTGTCCCTGGGTGATTTCTATGGCTACACCTTC. Residues: CASSLSLGDFYGYTF.

The chain couples TRBV29-1 to TRBJ2-5; TRBD1 might be the D (5 bases). V lost 5 bases to trimming and J lost 5 bases, with 15 bases between them. Germline V gives CDR1 SQVTM, CDR2 ANQGSEA. The CDR3 covers 13 residues. The CDR3: CSVRGRDIETQYF. As DNA, the CDR3 is TGCAGCGTTCGCGGCAGGGATATTGAGACCCAGTACTTC. The entire variable domain, with the rest obtained from reference TRBV29-1 and TRBJ2-5, is as follows: SAVISQKPSRDICQRGTSLTIQCQVDSQVTMMFWYRQQPGQSLTLIATANQGSEATYESGFVIDKFPISRPNLTFSTLTVSNMSPEDSSIYLCSVRGRDIETQYFGPGTRLLVL.

This chain connects TRBV21-1 to TRBJ1-5; TRBD1 is taken as the D call from the table, unchecked against the DNA. TRBV21-1 is given as a pseudogene. There are 16 residues in the CDR3. CDR3 sequence reads: CASKNTGGDGNQPQHF. CDR3 DNA: TGTGCCAGCAAGAATACAGGGGGCGATGGCAATCAGCCCCAGCATTTT.

The rearrangement uses TRBV5-1 and TRBJ1-1; 7 positions agree with TRBD1. Looked up from germline, CDR1 is SGHRS and CDR2 is YFSETQ. This CDR3 region has 16 residues. The junction had 12 bases not matched to a gene; V was cut back by 7 bases and J by 0 bases. The CDR3 reads CASSGGQTVLNTEAFF. DNA for the CDR3: TGCGCCAGCTCCGGGGGACAGACAGTACTGAACACTGAAGCTTTCTTT.

The chain carries TRBV9 and TRBJ2-1, with TRBD2 matching over 14 bases. Germline CDR1 is SGDLS and CDR2 is YYNGEE. Unmatched junction bases numbered 5, after V lost 2 bases and J lost 7 bases. The CDR3 has 16 residues. Here the CDR3 reads CASSVGTSGGGNEQFF. CDR3 sequence (DNA): TGTGCCAGCAGCGTGGGGACTAGCGGGGGTGGGAATGAGCAGTTCTTC.

The chain has TRBV7-2 and TRBJ1-1; 8 bases are shared with TRBD1. Germline V gene lookup returns CDR1 SGHTA and CDR2 FQGNSA. CDR3 length: 14 amino acids. V shed 4 bases and J 1 base; nucleotides not matched to a gene: 2. Written as DNA, the CDR3 is TGTGCCAGCAGCTATGGGACAGGGAACACTGAAGCTTTCTTT. Its protein is CASSYGTGNTEAFF.

V usage is TRBV4-2 and J usage is TRBJ2-2; no firm D call. V was shortened by 1 base and J by 5 bases, with 8 bases between the two germline ends. Germline-derived CDR1 and CDR2 are LGHNA and YNFKEQ. This CDR3 region has 14 residues. CDR3: CASSQGHETGELFF. CDR3 coding DNA: TGTGCCAGCAGCCAAGGCCATGAGACCGGGGAGCTGTTTTTT.

The chain couples TRBV2 to TRBJ1-2; a possible D gene is TRBD1 (5 bases). This CDR3 comprises 14 residues. Trimming cost V 7 bases and J 1 base, with 13 bases left between them. The germline CDR1 and CDR2 sequences are SNHLY and FYNNEI. The CDR3: CASKGTGFNYGYTF. CDR3 DNA sequence: TGTGCCAGCAAGGGGACCGGGTTTAACTATGGCTACACCTTC.

The CDR3 spells CASNRDTNTEAFF. In nucleotides, the CDR3 is TGCGCCAGCAACCGGGACACGAACACTGAAGCTTTCTTT. The chain has TRBV5-1 and TRBJ1-1; a weak D match, TRBD1 (6 bases). The CDR3 is 13 amino acids. CDR1 is SGHRS and CDR2 is YFSETQ in the germline V gene. Trimming left V 6 bases short and J 1 base short, with 10 bases between.

CDR3 DNA: TGTGCCAGCTCGAAAGCGGGGCAGGGGGCAACTGGCTACACCTTC. Encoded protein: CASSKAGQGATGYTF. V and J are TRBV18 and TRBJ1-2; 8 bases align to TRBD1. With 6 bases clipped from V and 7 bases from J, the junction kept 13 bases outside the gene matches. The length of the CDR3 is 15 residues. Per germline, CDR1 KGHSH and CDR2 LQKENI.

This sequence joins TRBV28 and TRBJ2-7; D gene ambiguous. The CDR3 has 11 residues. Germline V lookup: CDR1 MDHEN, CDR2 SYDVKM. V lost 5 bases, J lost 6 bases, and 8 bases lay in between. CDR3 nucleotide sequence: TGTGCCAGCAGTCCCCGCGGCGAGCAGTACTTC. Translation gives CASSPRGEQYF.

This rearrangement joins TRBV9 to TRBJ1-3, with TRBD1 matching over 7 bases. CDR1 is SGDLS, CDR2 YYNGEE, per germline. J was trimmed by 4 bases and V by 0 bases; bases with no gene match: 7. The CDR3 sequence is 16 residues long. CDR3 nucleotides: TGTGCCAGCAGCGTAGGAATGACAGGGAAGGGAAACACCATATATTTT. Translation: CASSVGMTGKGNTIYF.